This TCR beta chain was identified in a study of T cell repertoires in cytomegalovirus infection. General study findings and limits: HLA-C-restricted CMV-specific TCR beta clonotypes prevailed in the ex vivo response.

Comments on this clonotype: Its antigen is unidentified.

The V segment lost 7 bases and the J segment 3 bases; nucleotides outside the gene matches: 10. This CDR3 comprises 16 residues. Germline V gene data show CDR1 as MNHEY and CDR2 as SMNVEV (reference sequence). One entry per CDR3 protein results from TCRdb running MiXCR on the reads. The table has 900,000 to 950,000 distinct CDR3 sequences, 30% to 40% seen once. The sample here was cultured CD8+ T cells from PBMCs, taken from culture after CMV antigen stimulation. The chain recombines TRBV27 with TRBJ2-2; 8 positions agree with TRBD2. The sequence was obtained from a human donor in good health (CMV status not recorded). Some clones in this sample may be carry-over from other donors' samples. CDR3 in DNA: TGTGCCAGCACATTCTCGGGGGGGCAGTACACCGGGGAGCTGTTTTTT. It is translated as CASTFSGGQYTGELFF.